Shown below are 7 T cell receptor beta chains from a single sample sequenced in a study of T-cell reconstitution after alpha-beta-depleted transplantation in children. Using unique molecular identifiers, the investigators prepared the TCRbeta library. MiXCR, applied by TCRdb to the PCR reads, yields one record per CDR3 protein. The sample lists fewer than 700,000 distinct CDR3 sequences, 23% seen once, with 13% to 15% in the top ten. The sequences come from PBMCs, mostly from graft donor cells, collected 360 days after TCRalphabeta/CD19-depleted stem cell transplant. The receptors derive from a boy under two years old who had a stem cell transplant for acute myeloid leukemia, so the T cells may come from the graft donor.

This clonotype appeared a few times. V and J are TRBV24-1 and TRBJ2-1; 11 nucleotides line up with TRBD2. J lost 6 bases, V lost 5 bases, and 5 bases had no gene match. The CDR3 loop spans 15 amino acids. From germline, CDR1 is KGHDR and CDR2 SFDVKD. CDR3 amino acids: CATSGLAGGSNEQFF. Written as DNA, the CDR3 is TGTGCCACCAGTGGGTTAGCGGGGGGGTCCAATGAGCAGTTCTTC.

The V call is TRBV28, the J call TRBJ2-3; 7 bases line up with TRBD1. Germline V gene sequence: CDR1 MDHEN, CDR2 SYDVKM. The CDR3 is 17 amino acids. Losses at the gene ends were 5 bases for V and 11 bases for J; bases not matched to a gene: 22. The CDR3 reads CASSPLERTGPHQWQYF. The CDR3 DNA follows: TGTGCCAGCAGTCCCTTAGAACGGACAGGTCCCCATCAGTGGCAGTATTTT. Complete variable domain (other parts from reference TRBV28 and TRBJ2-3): DVKVTQSSRYLVKRTGEKVFLECVQDMDHENMFWYRQDPGLGLRLIYFSYDVKMKEKGDIPEGYSVSREKKERFSLILESASTNQTSMYLCASSPLERTGPHQWQYFGPGTRLTVL.

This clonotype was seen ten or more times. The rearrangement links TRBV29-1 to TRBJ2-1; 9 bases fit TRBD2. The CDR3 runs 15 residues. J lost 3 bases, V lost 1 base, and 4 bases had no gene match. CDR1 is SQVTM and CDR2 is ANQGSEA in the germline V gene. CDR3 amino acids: CSVEGAGGIYNEQFF. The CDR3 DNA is TGCAGCGTTGAAGGAGCGGGGGGTATCTACAATGAGCAGTTCTTC.

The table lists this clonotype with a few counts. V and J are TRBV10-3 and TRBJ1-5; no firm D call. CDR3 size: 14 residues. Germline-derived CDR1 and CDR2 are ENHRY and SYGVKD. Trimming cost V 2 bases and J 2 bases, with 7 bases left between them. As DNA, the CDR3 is TGTGCCATCAGTGAGGACAAGGGCAATCAGCCCCAGCATTTT. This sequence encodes CAISEDKGNQPQHF.

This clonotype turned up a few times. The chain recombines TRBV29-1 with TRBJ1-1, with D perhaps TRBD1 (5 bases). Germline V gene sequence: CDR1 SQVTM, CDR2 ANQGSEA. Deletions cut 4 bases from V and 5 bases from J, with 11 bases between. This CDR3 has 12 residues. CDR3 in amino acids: CSVAERGTEAFF. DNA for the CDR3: TGCAGCGTTGCCGAGCGGGGGACTGAAGCTTTCTTT.

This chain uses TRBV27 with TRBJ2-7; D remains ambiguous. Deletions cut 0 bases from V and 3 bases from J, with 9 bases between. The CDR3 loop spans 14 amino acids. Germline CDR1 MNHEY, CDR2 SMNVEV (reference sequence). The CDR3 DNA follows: TGTGCCAGCAGTTTATCGGCCTTTAGCTACGAGCAGTACTTC. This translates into CASSLSAFSYEQYF.

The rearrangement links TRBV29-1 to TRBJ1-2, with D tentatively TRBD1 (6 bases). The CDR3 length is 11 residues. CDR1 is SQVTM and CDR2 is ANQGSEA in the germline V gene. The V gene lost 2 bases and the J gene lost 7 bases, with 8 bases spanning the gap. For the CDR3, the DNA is TGCAGCGTTGAACCACAGGGTGGCTACACCTTC. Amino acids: CSVEPQGGYTF.